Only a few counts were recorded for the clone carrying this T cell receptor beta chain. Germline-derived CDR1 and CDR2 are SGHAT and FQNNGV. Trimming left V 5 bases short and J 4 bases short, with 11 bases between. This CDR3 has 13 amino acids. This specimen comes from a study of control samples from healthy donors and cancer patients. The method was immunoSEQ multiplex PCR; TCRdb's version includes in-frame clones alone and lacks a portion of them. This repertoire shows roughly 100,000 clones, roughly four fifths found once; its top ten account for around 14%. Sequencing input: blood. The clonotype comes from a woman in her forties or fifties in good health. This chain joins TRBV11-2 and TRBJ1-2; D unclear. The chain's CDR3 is CASSRTGIYGYTF. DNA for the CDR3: TGTGCCAGCAGCCGGACCGGAATCTATGGCTACACCTTC.